The rows below give T cell receptor beta chains drawn from one sample of a study of CD4 T cells in relation to SARS-CoV-2 and coronaviruses. This table comes from immunoSEQ multiplex PCR, and its TCRdb copy is limited to in-frame clones, with some not included. The sample holds tens of thousands of clones, approximately 87% seen once. No antigen has been assigned to these receptors. Sequencing used naive CD4+ T cells from PBMCs, cultured in vitro. The receptors come from an adult with COVID-19. CDR3s include the opening cysteine and the closing phenylalanine or tryptophan. Fields, in order: V gene, CDR3 protein.

>TRBV6-5
CASSRDPTVSYEQYF
>TRBV21-1
CASSKGDSGYEQYF
>TRBV10-3
CATVDLSYEQYF
>TRBV9
CASSVGGGNTGELFF
>TRBV6-5
CASSRGQGHGYTF
>TRBV7-3
CASSLTAGAGQYF
>TRBV5-1
CASSFPSQPYGYTF
>TRBV11-2
CATEDPGEGEKLFF
>TRBV30
CAWSSRFGLQNNEQFF
>TRBV4-1
CASSHQDRVTYEQYF
>TRBV28
CASSLSWGEANYGYTF
>TRBV10-1
CASSTDRGRVGRGEQYF
>TRBV6-5
CASTPDFTQETQYF
>TRBV10-3
CAINAESDTQYF
>TRBV28
CASSLWPNQGHSYEQFF
>TRBV12-3/TRBV12-4
CASSFTRGTEAFF
>TRBV11-2
CASSLFSLETQYF
>TRBV19
CASSDGRNSGANVLTF
>TRBV6-4
CASSDQYSNQPQHF
>TRBV29-1
CSVGGLGANYEQYF
>TRBV7-3
CASSLWTVSGANVLTF
>TRBV3-1/TRBV3-2
CASSQGVASPDTQYF
>TRBV5-1
CASSLGRDYGYTF
>TRBV19
CASSPAGPTSYNEQFF
>TRBV29-1
CSVESSEGETQYF
>TRBV7-9
CASRQTGDTQYF
>TRBV7-6
CASSLVDSGRTAYNEQFF
>TRBV5-4
CASSSRSDKGTEAFF
>TRBV5-1
CASRTAGTGQKGNQPQHF